Listed here is a single T cell receptor beta chain. The V end was cut by 4 bases, the J end by 0 bases, with 4 bases between. The germline CDR1 and CDR2 sequences are SNHLY and FYNNEI. The CDR3 consists of 13 residues. The sample originates from a study of blood T cell repertoires in COVID-19. About the research overall: T cells, B-cell-depleted T cells, or PBMCs supplied cDNA or gDNA.

Original processing notes: Nucleated cell counts were estimated from reference gene primer amplification. Profiled with immunoSEQ multiplex PCR; TCRdb holds only in-frame clones, not every one. That table supplies the V and J calls and clone size; D and trimming were determined from the DNA. This table has around 400,000 clones, around 87% appearing once. Sequences were obtained from peripheral blood. The origin of this receptor is a woman aged 55 to 70 with COVID-19, enrolled during active disease. V gene TRBV2 combines with J gene TRBJ1-3; no firm D call. The CDR3 region is CASSVFSGNTIYF. The CDR3 DNA reads as TGTGCCAGCAGTGTATTCTCTGGAAACACCATATATTTT.